This T cell receptor beta chain was sequenced in a study of regulatory T cells in long-lasting Graves disease. The CDR3 is 15 residues long. Trimming shortened V by 5 bases and J by 5 bases, and 17 bases separated the two germline ends. CDR1 and CDR2 (germline): SGHNT, YYREEE (reference sequence). Arm-PCR with iRepertoire HTBI primers amplified the CDR3 regions for these TCR beta libraries. TCRdb ran MiXCR on the multiplex PCR reads and lists one entry per CDR3 protein. This table has about 450,000 distinct CDR3 sequences, around 15% appearing once. Regarding time point: newly diagnosed GD, antithyroid drugs for less than 3 months. The TCR library was prepared using RNA isolated from PBMCs. A further study also used this sample, focusing on T cells in Graves' hyperthyroidism and ophthalmopathy. This second study notes: It was considered stable Graves' hyperthyroidism when ophthalmopathy did not progress within 18 months. The HTBI set primed first-round TCR CDR3 RT-PCR.

Sequenced here: peripheral blood mononuclear cells (PBMCs), sampled at new diagnosis, from a patient treated with antithyroid drugs. The receptor's source is a woman in her forties or fifties with Graves disease. This chain links TRBV5-4 with TRBJ2-1; tentatively, D is TRBD2 (6 bases). The CDR3 DNA reads as TGTGCCAGCAGTTCTCGGGGGACGGAGCACAATGAGCAGTTCTTC. Protein product: CASSSRGTEHNEQFF.